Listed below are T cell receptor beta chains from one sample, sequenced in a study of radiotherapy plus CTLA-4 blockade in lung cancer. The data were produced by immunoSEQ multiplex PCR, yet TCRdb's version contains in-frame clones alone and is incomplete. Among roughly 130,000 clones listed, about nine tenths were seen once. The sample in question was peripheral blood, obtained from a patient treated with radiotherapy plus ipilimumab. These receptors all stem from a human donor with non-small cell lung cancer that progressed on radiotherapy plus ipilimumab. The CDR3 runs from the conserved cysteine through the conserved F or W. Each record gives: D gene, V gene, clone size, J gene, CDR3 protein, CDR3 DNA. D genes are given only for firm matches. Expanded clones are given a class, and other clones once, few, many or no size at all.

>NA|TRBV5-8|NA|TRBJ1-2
CAKVNGPTNYGYTF
TGTGCCAAAGTAAACGGGCCAACTAACTATGGCTACACCTTC
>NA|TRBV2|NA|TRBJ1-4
CASSGRTAMNEKLFF
TGTGCCAGCAGTGGGAGGACAGCAATGAATGAAAAACTGTTTTTT
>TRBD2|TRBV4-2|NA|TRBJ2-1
CASSQVGEGTKEQFF
TGTGCCAGCAGCCAAGTGGGGGAAGGGACTAAGGAGCAGTTCTTC
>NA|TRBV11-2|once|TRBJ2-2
CASSSNGARWGNTGELFF
TGTGCCAGCAGTTCGAACGGGGCCCGGTGGGGAAACACCGGGGAGCTGTTTTTT
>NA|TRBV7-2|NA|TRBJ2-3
CASSAPGGVTQYF
TGTGCCAGCAGCGCCCCCGGCGGGGTTACGCAGTATTTT
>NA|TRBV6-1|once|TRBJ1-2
CASSEWTGNYGYTF
TGTGCCAGCAGTGAGTGGACCGGGAACTATGGCTACACCTTC
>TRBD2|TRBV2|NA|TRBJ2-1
CASHSGRGYNEQFF
TGTGCCAGCCATAGCGGGAGGGGCTACAATGAGCAGTTCTTC
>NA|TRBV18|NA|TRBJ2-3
CASSSADWQYF
TGTGCCAGCTCATCGGCCGACTGGCAGTATTTT
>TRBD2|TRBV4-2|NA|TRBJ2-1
CASSPPGLRAVNEQFF
TGTGCCAGCAGTCCACCGGGACTACGGGCCGTCAATGAGCAGTTCTTC
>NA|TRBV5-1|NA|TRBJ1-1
CASSLAPGVVTEAFF
TGCGCCAGCAGCTTGGCCCCAGGGGTGGTCACTGAAGCTTTCTTT
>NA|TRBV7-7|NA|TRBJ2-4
CASSLDGAKNIQYF
TGTGCTAGCAGCTTAGACGGGGCCAAAAACATTCAGTACTTC
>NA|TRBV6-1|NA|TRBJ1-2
CASSEITGVYGYTF
TGTGCCAGCAGTGAAATTACAGGTGTCTATGGCTACACCTTC
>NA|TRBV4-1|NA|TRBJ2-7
CASRENQGLGEQYF
TGCGCCAGCAGGGAGAATCAGGGCCTCGGGGAGCAGTACTTC
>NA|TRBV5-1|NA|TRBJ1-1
CASSLASLTEAFF
TGCGCCAGCAGCTTGGCCTCGTTGACTGAAGCTTTCTTT
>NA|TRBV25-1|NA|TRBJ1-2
CASPWGVYGYTF
TGTGCCAGCCCCTGGGGGGTCTATGGCTACACCTTC
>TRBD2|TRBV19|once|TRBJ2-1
CASKGTSAGSNEQFF
TGTGCCAGTAAGGGGACTAGCGCGGGTTCCAATGAGCAGTTCTTC
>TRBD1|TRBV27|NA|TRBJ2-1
CASSLDRDSYNEQFF
TGTGCCAGCAGTTTGGACAGGGATTCCTACAATGAGCAGTTCTTC
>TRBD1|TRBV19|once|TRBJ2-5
CASRRDSPGETQYF
TGTGCCAGTAGACGGGACAGCCCGGGGGAGACCCAGTACTTC
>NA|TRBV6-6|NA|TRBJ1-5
CASSRGYRQPQHF
TGTGCCAGCTCCCGAGGGTATAGGCAGCCCCAGCATTTT
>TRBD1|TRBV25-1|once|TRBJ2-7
CASEKQGADEQYF
TGTGCCAGTGAAAAACAGGGGGCTGACGAGCAGTACTTC
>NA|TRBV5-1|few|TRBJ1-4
CASSLAGRGRDEKLFF
TGCGCCAGCAGCTTGGCCGGTAGGGGCCGGGATGAAAAACTGTTTTTT
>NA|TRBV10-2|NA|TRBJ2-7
CASSESPVGRMFGQYF
TGCGCCAGCAGTGAGTCCCCCGTGGGGCGCATGTTCGGGCAGTACTTC
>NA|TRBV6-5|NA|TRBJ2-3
CASSLFAGIRDTQYF
TGTGCCAGCAGTTTATTCGCGGGGATCCGAGATACGCAGTATTTT
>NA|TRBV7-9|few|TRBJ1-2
CASSLSLAGGSDYGYTF
TGTGCCAGCAGCTTGTCTCTGGCAGGCGGATCCGACTATGGCTACACCTTC
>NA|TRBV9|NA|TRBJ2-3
CASSVEDGRTDTQYF
TGTGCCAGCAGCGTAGAAGATGGACGCACAGATACGCAGTATTTT
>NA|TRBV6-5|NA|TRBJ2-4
CASTPGEKAKNIQYF
TGTGCCAGCACCCCCGGGGAGAAGGCCAAAAACATTCAGTACTTC
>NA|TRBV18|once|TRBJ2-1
CASSPFPGAGPFNEQFF
TGTGCCAGCTCACCCTTCCCGGGCGCGGGGCCTTTCAATGAGCAGTTCTTC
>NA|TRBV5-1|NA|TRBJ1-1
CASSLNRVGDTEAFF
TGCGCCAGCAGCTTAAACAGGGTAGGGGACACTGAAGCTTTCTTT
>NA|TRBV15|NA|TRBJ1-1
CATSKRGGGTEAFF
TGTGCCACCAGCAAAAGAGGGGGGGGCACTGAAGCTTTCTTT
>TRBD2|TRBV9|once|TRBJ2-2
CASSVDAGVYANTGELFF
TGTGCCAGCAGCGTAGATGCGGGAGTCTACGCGAACACCGGGGAGCTGTTTTTT
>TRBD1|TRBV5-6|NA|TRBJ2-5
CASSFRDRVIGETQYF
TGTGCCAGCAGCTTCCGGGACAGGGTGATCGGGGAGACCCAGTACTTC
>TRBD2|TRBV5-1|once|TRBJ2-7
CASSLGGLAGTYEQYF
TGCGCCAGCAGCTTGGGGGGACTAGCGGGGACCTACGAGCAGTACTTC
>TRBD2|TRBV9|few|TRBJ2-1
CASSVDSGSYNEQFF
TGTGCCAGCAGCGTAGATAGCGGGAGTTACAATGAGCAGTTCTTC
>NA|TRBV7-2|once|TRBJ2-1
CASSHGAGPATDEQFF
TGTGCCAGCAGCCATGGGGCGGGCCCCGCCACTGATGAGCAGTTCTTC
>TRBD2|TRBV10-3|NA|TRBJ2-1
CAISESGGREQFF
TGTGCCATCAGTGAGTCGGGCGGGAGAGAGCAGTTCTTC
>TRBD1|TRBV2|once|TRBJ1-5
CASRGQEGQPQHF
TGTGCCAGCAGGGGACAGGAAGGTCAGCCCCAGCATTTT
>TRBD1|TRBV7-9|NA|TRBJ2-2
CASSSGQGEGGELFF
TGTGCCAGCAGCTCGGGACAGGGAGAGGGCGGGGAGCTGTTTTTT
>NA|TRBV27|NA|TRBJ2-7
CASSGSVGPYEQYF
TGTGCCAGCAGTGGATCGGTAGGACCCTACGAGCAGTACTTC
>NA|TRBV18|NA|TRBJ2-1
CASSGGGIVGYNEQFF
TGTGCCAGCTCAGGTGGCGGGATAGTGGGCTACAATGAGCAGTTCTTC
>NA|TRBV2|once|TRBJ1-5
CASSAGANQPQHF
TGTGCCAGCAGTGCCGGGGCCAATCAGCCCCAGCATTTT
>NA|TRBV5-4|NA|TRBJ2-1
CASSLEVVLPGEGNEQFF
TGTGCCAGCAGCTTGGAAGTTGTTCTGCCGGGAGAGGGAAATGAGCAGTTCTTC
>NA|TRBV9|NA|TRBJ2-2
CASSVVGTGELFF
TGTGCCAGCAGCGTAGTGGGCACCGGGGAGCTGTTTTTT
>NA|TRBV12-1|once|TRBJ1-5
CASSFNTGAVDQPQHF
TGTGCCAGCAGCTTTAATACAGGGGCTGTCGATCAGCCCCAGCATTTT
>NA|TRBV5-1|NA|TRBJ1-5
CASSLGSPNQPQHF
TGCGCCAGCAGCTTGGGCAGCCCCAATCAGCCCCAGCATTTT
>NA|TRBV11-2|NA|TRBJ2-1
CASSLDMGNEQFF
TGTGCCAGCAGCCTTGATATGGGGAATGAGCAGTTCTTC
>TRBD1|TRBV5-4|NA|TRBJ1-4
CASSSGTGREKLFF
TGTGCCAGCAGCTCCGGGACAGGGAGAGAAAAACTGTTTTTT
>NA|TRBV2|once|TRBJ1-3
CASALVSGNTIYF
TGTGCCTCCGCCTTAGTCTCTGGAAACACCATATATTTT
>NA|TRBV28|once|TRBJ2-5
CASSPGGGETQYF
TGTGCCAGCAGCCCAGGGGGAGGGGAGACCCAGTACTTC
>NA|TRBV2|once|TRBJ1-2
CASSTDSNYGYTF
TGTGCCAGCAGTACGGACAGTAACTATGGCTACACCTTC